This T cell receptor beta chain comes out of a study of cytomegalovirus exposure and HLA in healthy donors. The PCR was carried out with 60 Vbeta primers and 13 Jbeta primers. TCRdb's table, derived via immunoSEQ multiplex PCR, lists solely in-frame clones and lacks some. The table has approximately 110,000 clones, 60% to 70% seen once. The CDR3 is 13 residues long. Per the germline V gene, CDR1 is MNHEY and CDR2 is SMNVEV (reference sequence). Whole-study results and caveats: Reports state that TCR beta sequences accurately predicted most subjects' HLA-A and HLA-B alleles.

Concerning this clone: Its antigen is not known.

The sequenced material came from PBMCs. J is TRBJ2-5 and V is TRBV27, with TRBD1 as a possible D gene (5 bases). The J call may not be correct, given that the DNA end is closer to TRBJ2-7. This receptor was obtained from a young man in good health and CMV-seropositive. The DNA of the CDR3 is TGTGCCAGCGCTTCAGGGTTTTCCTACGAGCAGTACTTC. It yields the protein CASASGFSYEQYF.